These 21 T cell receptor beta chains were sequenced from one sample in a study of response to subunit inactivated influenza vaccine. TCRdb processed the RT-PCR reads anew with MiXCR; each CDR3 protein has one entry. The profile covers about 480,000 distinct CDR3 sequences, with roughly 27% appearing a single time and 1.9% taken by the ten largest. Sequencing was performed on CD4+ T cells sorted from PBMCs, taken roughly 5 days after vaccination. The source of these receptors is a man aged 45-65 years who received an inactivated influenza vaccine.

Only a few counts were recorded for this clonotype. This sequence joins TRBV3-1 and TRBJ2-7; 7 nucleotides align to TRBD2. Germline trimming cut 0 bases from V and 12 bases from J; bases unmatched to any gene: 8. The CDR3 is made up of 13 amino acids. Germline V gene data show CDR1 as LGHDT and CDR2 as YNNKEL (reference sequence). CDR3 residues: CASSQDGGTTLYF. The DNA for the CDR3 is TGTGCCAGCAGCCAAGACGGGGGGACGACTCTGTACTTC.

This clonotype came up a few times. V is TRBV20-1 and J is TRBJ2-1, with D possibly being TRBD1 (6 bases). CDR3 length equals 14 residues. Trimming left V 0 bases short and J 4 bases short, with 10 bases between. Germline V gives CDR1 DFQATT, CDR2 SNEGSKA (reference sequence). In DNA, the CDR3 is TGCAGTGCTAGAGAACCGACAGGATACAATGAGCAGTTCTTC. It codes for CSAREPTGYNEQFF.

This clonotype occurred a few times. V gene TRBV11-2 combines with J gene TRBJ2-1; 11 positions match TRBD2. This CDR3 has 14 residues. CDR1 is SGHAT and CDR2 is FQNNGV in the germline V gene. Unmatched junction bases numbered 7, after V lost 8 bases and J lost 7 bases. The DNA of the CDR3 is TGTGCCAGCTCCCCTAGCGGGGGGTCGAATGAGCAGTTCTTC. Its protein product is CASSPSGGSNEQFF.

Concerning this clonotype: Given a much more abundant clone one base away, this may be a read error. The chain links TRBV12-3 or TRBV12-4 to TRBJ1-1; 7 nucleotides agree with TRBD1. The CDR3 contains 14 residues. The CDR3 loop is CASTLGTVNTEVFF. As DNA, the CDR3 is TGTGCCAGCACCTTAGGGACAGTGAACACTGAAGTTTTCTTT.

The table lists this clonotype with a few counts. V is TRBV5-1 and J is TRBJ2-1; 8 bases fit TRBD1. The germline gives CDR1 SGHRS, CDR2 YFSETQ. The CDR3 length is 16 residues. V shed 0 bases, J shed 5 bases, and the junction held 7 bases outside the gene matches. The CDR3 protein is CASSLAKDRVNNEQFF. The CDR3 DNA reads TGCGCCAGCAGCTTGGCTAAGGACAGGGTCAACAATGAGCAGTTCTTC.

This clonotype was seen only a few times. This rearrangement joins TRBV4-1 to TRBJ2-1; no clear D gene. This CDR3 comprises 15 residues. Germline-derived CDR1 and CDR2 are MGHRA and YSYEKL. The germline V and J ends were trimmed by 4 bases and 0 bases, with 10 bases remaining between them. The DNA for the CDR3 is TGCGCCAGCAGCCCCTCAGCGAACTCCTACAATGAGCAGTTCTTC. Translated, it gives CASSPSANSYNEQFF.

This clonotype was seen more than once but under ten times. The rearrangement links TRBV7-3 to TRBJ2-1, with D possibly being TRBD1 (5 bases). Trimming cost V 4 bases and J 7 bases, with 8 bases left between them. The CDR3 extends over 12 amino acids. Germline V CDR1 and CDR2: SGHTA, FQGTGA. The CDR3 spells CASSSAGNEQFF. The CDR3 DNA reads TGTGCCAGCAGCTCGGCAGGGAATGAGCAGTTCTTC.

The J gene is TRBJ1-1, the V gene TRBV12-3 or TRBV12-4; 8 bases are shared with TRBD1. The CDR3 extends over 13 amino acids. With V trimmed by 8 bases and J by 5 bases, 7 bases remained unmatched. The CDR3 spells CASGTGGWTEAFF. CDR3 bases: TGTGCCAGCGGGACAGGAGGGTGGACTGAAGCTTTCTTT.

This clonotype was detected only a few times. The chain joins TRBV28 to TRBJ1-2; weak D call: TRBD1 (6 bases). The V gene lost 5 bases and the J gene lost 4 bases, with 17 bases spanning the gap. Germline V gives CDR1 MDHEN, CDR2 SYDVKM. The CDR3 length is 15 residues. The CDR3 DNA reads TGTGCCAGCAGTGAGGGGGGGACCACCTCCTATGGCTACACCTTC. Protein product: CASSEGGTTSYGYTF.

For the CDR3, the DNA is TGCAGTGCCAAGCGGGAGATTGAGCAGTTCTTC. This translates into CSAKREIEQFF. This chain joins TRBV20-1 and TRBJ2-1; 8 nucleotides line up with TRBD2. From germline, CDR1 is DFQATT and CDR2 SNEGSKA (reference sequence). The CDR3 consists of 11 residues. V lost 6 bases, J lost 9 bases, and 4 bases stayed unmatched.

The V gene is TRBV13, the J gene TRBJ2-7; a weak D match, TRBD2 (5 bases). V lost 6 bases, J lost 2 bases, and 14 bases lay in between. The germline V gene has CDR1 PRHDT and CDR2 FYEKMQ (reference sequence). The CDR3 length is 14 residues. Written as DNA, the CDR3 is TGTGCCAGCAGAACCGGGATCAGACCCTACGAGCAGTACTTC. Amino acids: CASRTGIRPYEQYF.

The table lists this clonotype with many counts. This chain joins TRBV4-3 and TRBJ1-5, with a weak D call TRBD1 (5 bases). The germline CDR1 and CDR2 sequences are LGHNA and YSLEER. V was cut by 4 bases and J by 4 bases, with 14 bases left in between. The CDR3 has 15 residues. CDR3 DNA sequence: TGCGCCAGCAGCCTGACAGCGAGGGATAATCAGCCCCAGCATTTT. Residues: CASSLTARDNQPQHF.

In its sample, this clonotype was seen once. The chain couples TRBV29-1 to TRBJ1-1; a weak D match, TRBD1 (5 bases). The ends were cut back, 5 bases at V and 1 base at J, with 17 bases in the middle. The CDR3 spans 15 residues. CDR1 and CDR2 from the germline V gene are SQVTM and ANQGSEA. The CDR3 region is CSVQGSGSPNTEAFF. The CDR3 coding sequence is TGCAGCGTTCAAGGATCAGGGTCCCCGAACACTGAAGCTTTCTTT.

J is TRBJ2-1 and V is TRBV20-1; D is undetermined. This CDR3 has 12 residues. The germline CDR1 and CDR2 sequences are DFQATT and SNEGSKA (reference sequence). V lost 5 bases, J lost 8 bases, and 13 bases lay in between. CDR3 coding DNA: TGCAGTGCTCCCTTACTCCGAGATGAGCAGTTCTTC. As protein: CSAPLLRDEQFF.

This clonotype was picked up a small number of times. The chain is built from TRBV12-3 or TRBV12-4 and TRBJ1-2; D is unclear. The CDR3 covers 16 residues. V was shortened by 0 bases and J by 0 bases, with 11 bases between the two germline ends. This chain's CDR3 is CASSLAHQSPNYGYTF. The CDR3 DNA reads TGTGCCAGCAGTTTAGCGCACCAGTCTCCTAACTATGGCTACACCTTC.

This clonotype was counted ten times or more. The CDR3 DNA follows: TGCAGTGCTAGGAGGCTAGCGGAGCCGGAGGGCCAGTACTTC. Translation gives CSARRLAEPEGQYF. The J gene is TRBJ2-5, the V gene TRBV20-1, with TRBD2 matching 7 bases. V shed 3 bases and J 10 bases; nucleotides not matched to a gene: 14. CDR1 is DFQATT, CDR2 SNEGSKA, per germline (reference sequence). The CDR3 contains 14 residues.

Only a few counts were recorded for this clonotype. The J gene is TRBJ1-4, the V gene TRBV4-2; weak D call: TRBD1 (5 bases). The germline gives CDR1 LGHNA, CDR2 YNFKEQ. With 1 base removed from V and 8 bases from J, the gap between germline ends came to 14 bases. There are 15 residues in the CDR3. For the CDR3, the DNA is TGTGCCAGCAGCCAAGGGCAGGCAGGGAAGGAAAAACTGTTTTTT. Protein: CASSQGQAGKEKLFF.

This clonotype turned up a few times. The V gene is TRBV5-1, the J gene TRBJ2-5; tentative D call: TRBD2 (6 bases). CDR3 size: 15 residues. Germline CDR1 reads SGHRS; CDR2 reads YFSETQ. V shed 4 bases and J shed 2 bases, with 15 bases lying between them. CDR3 sequence reads: CASSPDGLSQETQYF. CDR3 nucleotide sequence: TGCGCCAGCAGCCCGGACGGACTATCTCAAGAGACCCAGTACTTC.

The chain joins TRBV5-1 to TRBJ2-4; D tentatively reads TRBD1 or TRBD2 (5 bases each). CDR1 is SGHRS, CDR2 YFSETQ, per germline. V lost 2 bases and J lost 9, with 9 bases in between. CDR3 length: 12 residues. The CDR3 is CASSFEGSIQYF. CDR3 bases: TGCGCCAGCAGCTTTGAGGGGAGCATTCAGTACTTC. Complete variable domain (other parts from reference TRBV5-1 and TRBJ2-4): KAGVTQTPRYLIKTRGQQVTLSCSPISGHRSVSWYQQTPGQGLQFLFEYFSETQRNKGNFPGRFSGRQFSNSRSEMNVSTLELGDSALYLCASSFEGSIQYFGAGTRLSVL.

This chain joins TRBV15 and TRBJ2-7; D perhaps matches TRBD1 (6 bases). CDR1 and CDR2 (germline): LNHNV, YYDKDF (reference sequence). The CDR3 totals 13 residues. Trimming stripped 5 bases from V and 2 bases from J, with 10 bases between. The CDR3: CATSVRDTYEQYF. CDR3 DNA: TGTGCCACCAGCGTCCGGGACACCTACGAGCAGTACTTC.

The chain joins TRBV4-3 to TRBJ2-7; D gene unclear. The CDR3 consists of 14 residues. Per germline, CDR1 LGHNA and CDR2 YSLEER. Trimming removed 0 bases at V and 3 bases at J, with 9 bases between. The CDR3 DNA follows: TGCGCCAGCAGCCAAGAATACACGTTCTACGAGCAGTACTTC. Amino acid sequence: CASSQEYTFYEQYF.